The T cell receptor beta chain under discussion was sequenced for a study of T cells in Graves' hyperthyroidism and ophthalmopathy. V lost 5 bases to trimming and J lost 5 bases; unmatched junction nucleotides: 15. Germline assignment: CDR1 SGHTA and CDR2 FQGNSA. The CDR3 runs 17 residues. Amplified TCR beta CDR3 regions derived from RNA transcripts. During a first-round RT-PCR of the TCR CDR3, the HTBI primer set was used. TCRdb called the multiplex PCR reads again in MiXCR, with one record for every CDR3 protein. The data contain 200,000 to 250,000 distinct CDR3 sequences, approximately 17% of them singletons. This clonotype was counted ten times or more.

The chain couples TRBV7-2 to TRBJ2-7; 10 bases match TRBD1. Sequencing was carried out using blood. The sequence came from a man aged 45-65 years with Graves' hyperthyroidism. Written as DNA, the CDR3 is TGTGCCAGCAGCCTCGACAGGGGGCGCCGAGGTATAAACGAGCAGTACTTC. It specifies CASSLDRGRRGINEQYF.